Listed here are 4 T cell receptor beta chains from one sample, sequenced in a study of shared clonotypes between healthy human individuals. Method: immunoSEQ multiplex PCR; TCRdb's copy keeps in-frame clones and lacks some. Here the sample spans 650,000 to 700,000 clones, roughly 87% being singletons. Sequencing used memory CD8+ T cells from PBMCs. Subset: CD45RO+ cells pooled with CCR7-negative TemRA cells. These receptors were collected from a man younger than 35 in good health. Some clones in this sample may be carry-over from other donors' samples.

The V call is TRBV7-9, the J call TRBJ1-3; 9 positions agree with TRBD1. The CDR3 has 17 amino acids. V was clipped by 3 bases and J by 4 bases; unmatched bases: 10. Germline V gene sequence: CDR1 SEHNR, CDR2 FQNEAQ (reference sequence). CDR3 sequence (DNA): TGTGCCAGCAGCTTTACTACTACAGGGGGCGACGGAAACACCATATATTTT. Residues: CASSFTTTGGDGNTIYF.

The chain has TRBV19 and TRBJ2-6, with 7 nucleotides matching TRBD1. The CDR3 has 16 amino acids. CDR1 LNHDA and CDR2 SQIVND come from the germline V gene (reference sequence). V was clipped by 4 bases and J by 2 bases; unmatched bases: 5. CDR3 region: CASSTYRGTGANVLTF. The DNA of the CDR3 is TGTGCCAGTAGTACCTACAGGGGCACTGGGGCCAACGTCCTGACTTTC.

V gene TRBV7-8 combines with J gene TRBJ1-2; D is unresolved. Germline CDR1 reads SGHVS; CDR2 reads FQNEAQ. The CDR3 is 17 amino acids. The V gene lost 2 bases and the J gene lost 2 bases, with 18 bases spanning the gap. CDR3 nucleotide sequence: TGTGCCAGCAGCTTATCTCTTGGAGGTCCGGGAAACTATGGCTACACCTTC. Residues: CASSLSLGGPGNYGYTF. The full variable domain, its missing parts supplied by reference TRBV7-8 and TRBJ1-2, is GAGVSQSPRYKVAKRGQDVALRCDPISGHVSLFWYQQALGQGPEFLTYFQNEAQLDKSGLPSDRFFAERPEGSVSTLKIQRTQQEDSAVYLCASSLSLGGPGNYGYTFGSGTRLTVV.

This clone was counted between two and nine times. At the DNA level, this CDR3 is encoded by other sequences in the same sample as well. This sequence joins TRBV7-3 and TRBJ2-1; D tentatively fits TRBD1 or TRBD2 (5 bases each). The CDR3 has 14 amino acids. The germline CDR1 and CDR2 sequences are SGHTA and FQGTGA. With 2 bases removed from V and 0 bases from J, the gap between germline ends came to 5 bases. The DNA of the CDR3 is TGTGCCAGCAGCTTAGGGGGCTCCTACAATGAGCAGTTCTTC. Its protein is CASSLGGSYNEQFF.